Sequencing of this TCR beta chain was carried out in a study of cytomegalovirus exposure and HLA in healthy donors. In the case of this clone: The antigen is not known. A read error may produce the germline difference seen at one junction end.

The CDR3 is made up of 14 amino acids. Germline assignment: CDR1 SQVTM and CDR2 ANQGSEA. Repertoires were generated with immunoSEQ multiplex PCR, while TCRdb's copy carries only in-frame clones and drops some. The table records over 200,000 clones, about nine tenths of them present only once. Findings and limits, study-wide: Most TCR sequences showed up rarely, but some public TCRs showed up in many donors. The authors listed over 150 TCR beta chains as cytomegalovirus-associated.

Sequencing was performed on PBMCs. The chain links TRBV29-1 to TRBJ2-7, with 12 bases that match TRBD2. This TCR came from a woman aged 18-29 years in good health and CMV-seropositive. The CDR3 spells CSVEGLAGYYEQYF. CDR3 coding DNA: TGCAGCGTAGAAGGACTAGCGGGATACTACGAGCAGTACTTC.